Many counts were recorded for the clone carrying this T cell receptor (beta chain). TCRdb re-derived calls from the RT-PCR reads in MiXCR, one entry per CDR3 protein. The repertoire holds some 540,000 distinct CDR3 sequences, 20% to 25% seen once, with about 3% in the top ten. These data originate in a study of response to subunit inactivated influenza vaccine. V was shortened by 4 bases and J by 3 bases, with 7 bases between the two germline ends. Germline-derived CDR1 and CDR2 are ENHRY and SYGVKD. The CDR3 has 12 residues. This sample was also put to use in a study of T cells expressing NK-cell markers. This second study notes: 5'RACE template switching built TCR beta cDNA with unique molecular identifiers. All TCR beta repertoires analysed originated from sorted CD3+CD56+NKG2C+, CD3+CD56+NKG2C- and CD3+CD56-NKG2C+ T cells. An anti-gamma-delta TCR antibody was added in several experiments. It restricted sorting to alpha-beta TCR-expressing T cells. In several donors, these clonotypes also led the CD3+CD56-NKG2C+ fraction. Clarity on HCMV specificity was lacking for the expanded NKG2C+ T cell clones.

The gene calls are TRBV10-3 and TRBJ2-7, with a weak D call TRBD1 (5 bases). Material: CD4+ T cells sorted from PBMCs, obtained about 12 days after vaccination. The clonotype comes from a man aged 50-60 years who received an inactivated influenza vaccine. The CDR3 bases are TGTGCCATCAGTGCTGGACACTACGAGCAGTACTTC. It yields the protein CAISAGHYEQYF.